This TCR beta chain was sequenced during a study of T cells after yellow fever vaccination. Study observations and caveats: Just a small share of clonotypes turned up in the CD4 compartment as well as the CD8 compartment. Post-booster repertoires contained most primary-vaccination clones again (roughly 96% CD4, approximately 86% CD8). The secondary response was weaker but peaked faster, day 5 versus 15.

A universal primer site and UMIs were added as TCR cDNA was made by 5'RACE template switching. MiXCR was run by TCRdb on the 5' RACE reads, yielding one entry per CDR3 protein. The table shows under 550,000 distinct CDR3 sequences, with 21% occurring only once. With regard to this clonotype: As yet, its antigen is unknown.

The source material was PBMCs, sampled around 3 weeks after the first yellow fever vaccination. The receptor comes from a man between 18 and 35 years old who received the YFV17D yellow fever vaccine.

The CDR3 region has the DNA TGTGCCAGCAGCTTGCTTTTAAGACAGGGAGATTCACCCCTCCACTTT. Amino acid sequence: CASSLLLRQGDSPLHF. The chain combines TRBV7-2 with TRBJ1-6, with 7 bases that match TRBD1. The CDR3 consists of 16 residues. V shed 3 bases, J shed 8 bases, and the junction held 10 bases outside the gene matches. Germline CDR1 reads SGHTA; CDR2 reads FQGNSA.